Shown below are 23 T cell receptor beta chains from a single sample sequenced in a study of blood T cell repertoires in COVID-19. Sequencing was performed with immunoSEQ multiplex PCR; in TCRdb, only in-frame clones are kept and a portion is missing. The table has about 260,000 clones, 65% to 85% seen once. Sequenced input: peripheral blood. These TCRs come from a woman aged 40 to 50 who had recovered from COVID-19.

The chain employs TRBV7-3 and TRBJ2-6; D unresolved. Per germline, CDR1 SGHTA and CDR2 FQGTGA. V gave up 7 bases and J gave up 4 bases, with 5 bases separating them. There are 12 residues in the CDR3. The CDR3 region is CASTEGANVLTF. The CDR3 DNA is TGTGCCAGCACGGAGGGGGCCAACGTCCTGACTTTC.

This clone has just one count. This chain connects TRBV5-1 to TRBJ2-2; 7 nucleotides match TRBD1. CDR1 SGHRS and CDR2 YFSETQ come from the germline V gene. The CDR3 contains 14 residues. V shed 3 bases, J shed 4 bases, and the junction held 3 bases outside the gene matches. The CDR3 DNA follows: TGCGCCAGCAGCTCCAGGGGGAGCACCGGGGAGCTGTTTTTT. It yields the protein CASSSRGSTGELFF.

This clone was counted once. This sequence joins TRBV27 and TRBJ2-1; 10 bases are shared with TRBD2. Germline loops: CDR1 MNHEY, CDR2 SMNVEV (reference sequence). This CDR3 has 16 residues. V was clipped by 5 bases and J by 3 bases; unmatched bases: 7. The CDR3 loop is CASSLSLAGGYNEQFF. The DNA of the CDR3 is TGTGCCAGCAGTCTGTCTTTAGCGGGGGGCTACAATGAGCAGTTCTTC.

V and J are TRBV19 and TRBJ1-2; 7 nucleotides agree with TRBD1. Germline trimming cut 8 bases from V and 8 bases from J; bases unmatched to any gene: 8. The CDR3 consists of 12 residues. Germline V gene sequence: CDR1 LNHDA, CDR2 SQIVND (reference sequence). CDR3 bases: TGTGCCAGTTCACAGGGGATCGGCGGCTACACCTTC. Its protein product is CASSQGIGGYTF.

The count of this clone is one. The chain has TRBV29-1 and TRBJ2-3; D gene uncertain. Germline CDR1 is SQVTM and CDR2 is ANQGSEA. Trimming shortened V by 7 bases and J by 3 bases, and 17 bases separated the two germline ends. This CDR3 is built from 14 residues. The CDR3 nucleotides read TGCAGCGCCGTGGTGGGCATTGGAACAGATACGCAGTATTTT. Its protein is CSAVVGIGTDTQYF.

This clone was counted many times. Other nucleotide sequences in the sample specify the same CDR3. The V call is TRBV11-3, the J call TRBJ2-7; D gene ambiguous. The V gene lost 0 bases and the J gene lost 4 bases, with 16 bases spanning the gap. The V gene's germline CDR1 is SGHNT and CDR2 YENEEA. This CDR3 comprises 16 residues. In DNA form, the CDR3 reads TGTGCCAGCAGCTTAGACTTGGGCGCTGGTGCGTACGAGCAGTACTTC. Amino acids: CASSLDLGAGAYEQYF.

This chain links TRBV6-1 with TRBJ2-6; the D is unclear. V was cut by 0 bases and J by 0 bases, with 6 bases left in between. In germline, CDR1 is MNHNS, CDR2 SASEGT. The length of the CDR3 is 16 residues. The CDR3 nucleotides are TGTGCCAGCAGTGAAGCCCCGGGCTCTGGGGCCAACGTCCTGACTTTC. This codes for CASSEAPGSGANVLTF.

V gene TRBV10-3 combines with J gene TRBJ1-5, with 9 bases that match TRBD1. The CDR3 has 15 amino acids. Germline CDR1 and CDR2: ENHRY and SYGVKD. J lost 5 bases, V lost 4 bases, and 6 bases had no gene match. The CDR3 DNA follows: TGTGCCATCAGTGCGGGACAGGGTCGAGATCAGCCCCAGCATTTT. Translation: CAISAGQGRDQPQHF.

V usage is TRBV5-4 and J usage is TRBJ1-3; D possibly corresponds to TRBD1 (6 bases). Between the trimmed V and J ends, which lost 3 bases and 0 bases, there was a span of 10 bases. CDR1 is SGHNT and CDR2 is YYREEE in the germline V gene (reference sequence). The CDR3 has 15 amino acids. The CDR3 here is CASSYTGNSGNTIYF. Written as DNA, the CDR3 is TGTGCCAGCAGCTACACAGGGAACTCTGGAAACACCATATATTTT.

The V call is TRBV27, the J call TRBJ2-3; TRBD2 agrees at 13 bases. V dropped 5 bases and J dropped 3; count of bases not matched to a gene: 5. This CDR3 is built from 16 residues. Germline V lookup: CDR1 MNHEY, CDR2 SMNVEV (reference sequence). CDR3 sequence reads: CASSRPGLAGTDTQYF. CDR3 DNA sequence: TGTGCCAGCAGTCGTCCGGGACTAGCGGGGACAGATACGCAGTATTTT.

The chain combines TRBV19 with TRBJ2-3; D is uncertain. This CDR3 spans 13 amino acids. The germline V gene has CDR1 LNHDA and CDR2 SQIVND (reference sequence). The germline V and J ends were trimmed by 3 bases and 6 bases, with 10 bases remaining between them. The CDR3: CASSIDFRDTQYF. The CDR3 nucleotides are TGTGCCAGTAGTATTGACTTTAGGGATACGCAGTATTTT. The variable domain in full, with the rest retrieved from reference TRBV19 and TRBJ2-3, is DGGITQSPKYLFRKEGQNVTLSCEQNLNHDAMYWYRQDPGQGLRLIYYSQIVNDFQKGDIAEGYSVSREKKESFPLTVTSAQKNPTAFYLCASSIDFRDTQYFGPGTRLTVL.

The chain combines TRBV7-9 with TRBJ1-4; D possibly corresponds to TRBD1 (5 bases). V was shortened by 1 base and J by 4 bases, with 16 bases between the two germline ends. Germline V gene data show CDR1 as SEHNR and CDR2 as FQNEAQ (reference sequence). The CDR3 runs to 17 residues. CDR3 amino acids: CASSLETRAEFNEKLFF. The CDR3 nucleotides are TGTGCCAGCAGCTTAGAGACCAGGGCGGAGTTTAATGAAAAACTGTTTTTT.

The chain couples TRBV25-1 to TRBJ2-7, with D possibly being TRBD1 (6 bases). The V and J ends lost 0 bases and 4 bases respectively, with 13 bases between them. The CDR3 is 15 amino acids. In germline, CDR1 is MGHDK, CDR2 SYGVNS. CDR3 residues: CASSEYGQGIYEQYF. In DNA form, the CDR3 reads TGTGCCAGCAGTGAATATGGCCAGGGGATTTACGAGCAGTACTTC.

The table lists this clone with a count of one. The chain joins TRBV18 to TRBJ2-2; perhaps TRBD2 as D (5 bases). The CDR3 is 15 residues long. The V gene's germline CDR1 is KGHSH and CDR2 LQKENI. Trimming pared 8 bases from V and 7 bases from J, leaving 20 bases between. CDR3: CASARFSPEVGELFF. For the CDR3, the DNA is TGTGCCAGCGCACGTTTCTCGCCGGAGGTCGGGGAGCTGTTTTTT.

As for this clone: Within the sample, other DNA sequences also encode this same CDR3. V usage is TRBV2 and J usage is TRBJ1-1; 7 bases line up with TRBD1. The CDR3 extends over 13 amino acids. Germline CDR1 is SNHLY and CDR2 is FYNNEI. V dropped 6 bases and J dropped 4; count of bases not matched to a gene: 5. The CDR3 sequence is CASSLQGITEAFF. CDR3 nucleotides: TGTGCCAGCAGCCTACAGGGGATCACTGAAGCTTTCTTT. Full variable domain (outside the CDR3, taken from reference TRBV2 and TRBJ1-1): EPEVTQTPSHQVTQMGQEVILRCVPISNHLYFYWYRQILGQKVEFLVSFYNNEISEKSEIFDDQFSVERPDGSNFTLKIRSTKLEDSAMYFCASSLQGITEAFFGQGTRLTVV.

The chain uses TRBV7-2 and TRBJ2-5; TRBD2 matches at 13 bases. V was clipped by 2 bases and J by 9 bases; unmatched bases: 12. CDR1 and CDR2 (germline): SGHTA, FQGNSA. The CDR3 has 17 residues. DNA for the CDR3: TGTGCCAGCAGCTTAAGTAGGACTAGCGGGGGACGAGGGGCCCAGTACTTC. Translated: CASSLSRTSGGRGAQYF.

This chain joins TRBV10-2 and TRBJ2-3, with 7 bases that match TRBD2. CDR1 and CDR2 (germline): WSHSY, SAAADI. This CDR3 is built from 17 residues. The trim removed 4 bases at V and 0 bases at J, leaving 10 bases unmatched. CDR3 DNA: TGCGCCAGCAGTGCCGTGACGACTAGCCTCAGCACAGATACGCAGTATTTT. Amino acids: CASSAVTTSLSTDTQYF.

V gene TRBV5-6 combines with J gene TRBJ1-4; 8 positions agree with TRBD1. The CDR3 is made up of 14 amino acids. V lost 4 bases, J lost 7 bases, and 6 bases stayed unmatched. Germline CDR1 SGHDT, CDR2 YYEEEE. The CDR3 bases are TGTGCCAGCAGCCCCGGACAGGGTGGTGAAAAACTGTTTTTT. Its translation: CASSPGQGGEKLFF.

The chain has TRBV28 and TRBJ1-5; 7 bases line up with TRBD1. Trimming cost V 6 bases and J 0 bases; bases outside gene matches: 14. This CDR3 is built from 18 residues. CDR1 and CDR2 (germline): MDHEN, SYDVKM. CDR3 nucleotide sequence: TGTGCCAGCAGGAGGGTCAGGGGGAGAGTTTATAGCAATCAGCCCCAGCATTTT. Protein product: CASRRVRGRVYSNQPQHF. Full variable domain (remainder filled in from reference TRBV28 and TRBJ1-5): DVKVTQSSRYLVKRTGEKVFLECVQDMDHENMFWYRQDPGLGLRLIYFSYDVKMKEKGDIPEGYSVSREKKERFSLILESASTNQTSMYLCASRRVRGRVYSNQPQHFGDGTRLSIL.

This clone was detected a few times. The V call is TRBV28, the J call TRBJ1-4; no clear D. Trimming removed 5 bases at V and 11 bases at J, with 21 bases between. In germline, CDR1 is MDHEN, CDR2 SYDVKM. The CDR3 extends over 15 amino acids. The CDR3 DNA is TGTGCCAGCAGTGACCCCCGGGGTCCCATAGGGAAACTGTTTTTT. This gives the protein CASSDPRGPIGKLFF. Full variable domain (remainder filled in from reference TRBV28 and TRBJ1-4): DVKVTQSSRYLVKRTGEKVFLECVQDMDHENMFWYRQDPGLGLRLIYFSYDVKMKEKGDIPEGYSVSREKKERFSLILESASTNQTSMYLCASSDPRGPIGKLFFGSGTQLSVL.

This sequence joins TRBV27 and TRBJ2-5; 9 bases map to TRBD2. V gave up 4 bases and J gave up 5 bases; unmatched junction bases: 8. The CDR3 has 15 amino acids. Per germline, CDR1 MNHEY and CDR2 SMNVEV (reference sequence). The DNA of the CDR3 is TGTGCCAGCAGTTCGCAGGAGCGGGGGGTGGAGACCCAGTACTTC. This encodes CASSSQERGVETQYF.

This sequence joins TRBV5-1 and TRBJ1-1; 9 bases fit TRBD1. The germline V gene has CDR1 SGHRS and CDR2 YFSETQ. Losses at the gene ends were 4 bases for V and 5 bases for J; bases not matched to a gene: 3. The CDR3 covers 13 residues. The CDR3: CASSVDRGTEAFF. CDR3 DNA sequence: TGCGCCAGCAGCGTCGACAGGGGGACTGAAGCTTTCTTT.

The V and J genes are TRBV4-1 and TRBJ2-3; TRBD2 is a possible D gene (5 bases). V lost 0 bases and J lost 4, with 8 bases in between. The germline V gene has CDR1 MGHRA and CDR2 YSYEKL. This CDR3 region has 14 residues. The DNA of the CDR3 is TGCGCCAGCAGCCAAGACTGGGGAGCAGATACGCAGTATTTT. Translating it yields CASSQDWGADTQYF.